Sequencing of this T cell receptor beta chain was carried out in a study of shared clonotypes between healthy human individuals (dated by TCRdb to about 2020). As for the study more broadly: The cohort comprised two women and a few men aged 18 to 49 years. Blood TCR repertoires of a handful of healthy adults were deeply sequenced to estimate repertoire size and the extent of clonotype sharing between individuals. Different laboratories and diverse techniques were used to prepare libraries and sequence TCR repertoires, to increase sequencing depth and limit assay-specific biases. Per donor, leukapheresis produced somewhere between about 0.9 and 10 billion PBMCs.

Using the deep immunoSEQ assay, multiplex PCR amplified TCR CDR3 regions from genomic DNA. Genomic DNA extracted from each cell subset was distributed evenly over all wells of several immunoSEQ 96-well plates, and each plate served as one replicate. Each replicate PCR for unsorted PBMC received roughly 300 ng genomic DNA, equal to tens of thousands of T cell genomes. Ten immunoSEQ deep assay plates were used to sequence unsorted PBMC genomic DNA. Purified libraries were measured with a Qubit 3.0 fluorometer, size-checked on a Bioanalyzer 2100, and measured again with the KAPA Library Quantification kit. Every immunoSEQ 96-well plate was sequenced on a dedicated single-read 150-cycle Illumina NextSeq 550 flow cell. The authors processed their data as follows. Because only junctional sequences without quality scores were contained in the immunoSEQ output, filtering matching that applied to full-length reads could not be performed. Sequences were annotated with PyIR, a Python wrapper for IgBLAST v1.9, and V/J genes and CDR3 were assigned using IMGT germline references. Any read was removed if the V/J assignment was weak (E-value above 1e-6), the CDR3 was missing, or the read contained stop codons, out-of-frame junctions, or ambiguous translated residues. V3J clonotypes were defined by identical inferred V gene, J gene, and CDR3 amino acid sequence. The percentage overlap between two repertoires was calculated by dividing the number of shared unique clonotypes by the size of the smaller repertoire. Richness of each repertoire was evaluated using RTK rarefaction, the Chao1 estimator, and Recon v2.1 estimates of unobserved clonotypes. TCRdb holds this immuneACCESS table with in-frame rearrangements only. Some clones are missing; in checked studies, unresolved V genes explain under half, and the rest has no known cause. D and trimming were read from the DNA, whereas the V and J calls and clone size are those reported in that table. Recorded for this sample are a few hundred thousand clones; 65% to 80% of them occurred a single time. The top ten clones comprise less than 15% of the sample.

CDR3 length: 15 amino acids, cysteine to phenylalanine. The CDR3 DNA has 45 bases and is translated from base 1. Looking up the germline V gene yields CDR1 SGHRS and CDR2 YFSETQ. V is pared back by 4 bases and J by 3 bases, with 17 bases lying between the germline termini. General conclusions and limits of the study: Because the study included a small number of donors, the genetic and exposure-history diversity represented was limited. Sampling was restricted to blood, and TCR repertoires in tissue are likely to differ from TCR repertoires in blood. Pairwise subsampling indicated that sequencing depth was expected to affect the degree of clonotype sharing among donors.

Notes on this clone: Its antigen target is currently unknown. No base quality information exists; no much larger clone differs at one position.

Healthy HIV-negative adults with no recently reported acute infections or vaccinations were included as donors. Every donor was a Caucasian adult residing in Nashville, Tennessee, USA. For unsorted samples, tens of millions of PBMCs were counted, and genomic DNA was extracted using the QIAamp DNA Blood Mini kit. Blood was obtained by leukapheresis, after which PBMCs were separated by Ficoll-Histopaque density gradient centrifugation and cryopreserved in liquid nitrogen vapor phase. This TCR derives from a woman aged 40 to 50 in good health. Some clones in this sample may be carry-over from other donors' samples. The rearranged segments are TRBV5-1 and TRBJ2-7; the D region possibly corresponds to TRBD1 (6 bases align). The specimen sequenced was PBMCs. The nucleotides are TGCGCCAGCAGCATGGGACCGGGACACAACTACGAGCAGTACTTC. Its product reads: CASSMGPGHNYEQYF. Outside the CDR3, residues come from the reference TRBV5-1 and TRBJ2-7 proteins, so the full variable domain is: KAGVTQTPRYLIKTRGQQVTLSCSPISGHRSVSWYQQTPGQGLQFLFEYFSETQRNKGNFPGRFSGRQFSNSRSEMNVSTLELGDSALYLCASSMGPGHNYEQYFGPGTRLTVT.